Following are 18 T cell receptor beta chains from one sample sequenced in a study of blood T cells in healthy people across ages. Primers used in a second PCR of about 7 to 12 cycles were a sample-barcoded 5' primer and a J-beta primer mix. One entry per CDR3 protein, called by TCRdb with MiXCR from the 5' RACE reads. The sample has about 1.7 million distinct CDR3 sequences; 28% are singletons. The specimen was blood. The receptors derive from a woman in her 30s in good health.

V and J are TRBV5-1 and TRBJ2-1; 10 bases are shared with TRBD2. Germline CDR1 SGHRS, CDR2 YFSETQ. This CDR3 has 12 residues. Trimming at V came to 4 bases and at J to 15 bases, leaving 7 bases not matched to a gene. This chain's CDR3 is CASSPSGRAGFF. The CDR3 region has the DNA TGCGCCAGCAGCCCGAGCGGGAGGGCAGGGTTCTTC.

V usage is TRBV15 and J usage is TRBJ1-4, with 7 bases identical to TRBD1. CDR1 and CDR2 from the germline V gene are LNHNV and YYDKDF (reference sequence). CDR3 length: 15 residues. Trimming cost V 2 bases and J 4 bases; bases outside gene matches: 4. The CDR3 DNA follows: TGTGCCACCAGCAGACACCAGGGGGGTAATGAAAAACTGTTTTTT. As protein: CATSRHQGGNEKLFF.

The rearrangement joins TRBV6-2 or TRBV6-3 to TRBJ1-1; 9 bases align to TRBD1. This CDR3 spans 16 amino acids. CDR1 and CDR2 (germline): MNHEY, SVGEGT. The junction had 9 bases not matched to a gene; V was cut back by 5 bases and J by 2 bases. The CDR3 DNA reads TGTGCCAGCAGTCCCCGAACAGGGGGCCCTAACACTGAAGCTTTCTTT. This sequence encodes CASSPRTGGPNTEAFF.

This clonotype has a handful of counts. CDR3 region: CASSYTGTGANPTEAFF. CDR3 bases: TGCGCCAGCAGCTACACTGGGACAGGAGCTAATCCCACTGAAGCTTTCTTT. This chain links TRBV5-1 with TRBJ1-1; TRBD1 matches 8 bases. This CDR3 spans 17 amino acids. After removal of 3 bases from V and 4 bases from J, the junction contained 14 bases not matched to a gene. Germline assignment: CDR1 SGHRS and CDR2 YFSETQ.

With respect to this clonotype: A much larger clonotype is one base distant, so this may be a read error. The chain couples TRBV29-1 to TRBJ2-1; 13 positions match TRBD2. Trimming took 7 bases from V and 8 from J; bases not matched to a gene: 5. The CDR3 has 13 amino acids. CDR1 and CDR2 from the germline V gene are SQVTM and ANQGSEA. The chain's CDR3 is CSAEGLAGYEQFF. CDR3 nucleotide sequence: TGCAGCGCCGAGGGACTAGCGGGGTATGAGCAGTTCTTC.

This clonotype was counted ten times or more. This sequence joins TRBV20-1 and TRBJ2-3, with 9 bases lining up with TRBD2. The germline gives CDR1 DFQATT, CDR2 SNEGSKA (reference sequence). The CDR3 is 15 amino acids. With 1 base clipped from V and 3 bases from J, the junction kept 5 bases outside the gene matches. Here the CDR3 reads CSARGGSGSTDTQYF. CDR3 DNA sequence: TGCAGTGCTAGAGGAGGTAGCGGGAGTACAGATACGCAGTATTTT.

V is TRBV5-1 and J is TRBJ2-5; 12 nucleotides line up with TRBD1. Germline loops: CDR1 SGHRS, CDR2 YFSETQ. This CDR3 has 17 amino acids. The V segment lost 4 bases and the J segment 5 bases; nucleotides outside the gene matches: 12. The CDR3 is CASSTSGDRGLWETQYF. CDR3 in DNA: TGCGCCAGCAGCACGAGCGGGGACAGGGGGCTTTGGGAGACCCAGTACTTC. The whole variable domain, remainder taken from reference TRBV5-1 and TRBJ2-5, is KAGVTQTPRYLIKTRGQQVTLSCSPISGHRSVSWYQQTPGQGLQFLFEYFSETQRNKGNFPGRFSGRQFSNSRSEMNVSTLELGDSALYLCASSTSGDRGLWETQYFGPGTRLLVL.

To note about this clonotype: Possible read error: a much larger clone is one base away. This chain joins TRBV20-1 and TRBJ2-1; 8 bases are a match to TRBD2. The DNA matches TRBJ2-7 better at its end, which makes the J call doubtful. CDR1 DFQATT and CDR2 SNEGSKA come from the germline V gene (reference sequence). The CDR3 is 14 residues long. The CDR3 here is CSAYSGTAYNEQYF. CDR3 nucleotides: TGCAGTGCTTATAGCGGGACCGCCTACAATGAGCAGTACTTC.

In its sample, this clonotype was seen a few times. J is TRBJ2-3 and V is TRBV20-1; D is possibly TRBD2 (6 bases). This CDR3 region has 13 residues. Germline V CDR1 and CDR2: DFQATT, SNEGSKA (reference sequence). V lost 0 bases and J lost 10, with 14 bases in between. The CDR3 region has the DNA TGCAGTGCTAGAGAAGAGAGCGGGCCCTCGCAGTATTTT. Translated, it gives CSAREESGPSQYF.

This chain uses TRBV12-3 or TRBV12-4 with TRBJ2-3, with 14 bases fitting TRBD2. The CDR3 has 17 residues. The V segment lost 5 bases and the J segment 5 bases; nucleotides outside the gene matches: 9. The DNA for the CDR3 is TGTGCCAGCAGTCCCCCGACTAGCGGGGGGGCAGGAGATACGCAGTATTTT. It yields the protein CASSPPTSGGAGDTQYF.

As regards this clonotype: This may be a read error, as it is one base from a much larger clone. The chain recombines TRBV20-1 with TRBJ2-7; 15 nucleotides match TRBD2. Germline assignment: CDR1 DFQATT and CDR2 SNEGSKA (reference sequence). This CDR3 contains 14 residues. CDR3 loop: CSATGTSGGYGQYF. Here the CDR3 DNA reads TGCAGTGCTACTGGGACTAGCGGGGGGTACGGGCAGTACTTC.

This clonotype was detected a few times. V and J are TRBV10-3 and TRBJ1-2, with D hard to call. The ends were cut back, 7 bases at V and 4 bases at J, with 16 bases in the middle. This CDR3 contains 14 residues. The germline gives CDR1 ENHRY, CDR2 SYGVKD. As DNA, the CDR3 is TGTGCCATCACAAAACTCGCAGGAGTCTATGGCTACACCTTC. Encoded protein: CAITKLAGVYGYTF.

The rearrangement links TRBV20-1 to TRBJ2-6, with no clear D. CDR1 and CDR2 from the germline V gene are DFQATT and SNEGSKA (reference sequence). The CDR3 spans 14 residues. V was shortened by 1 base and J by 4 bases, with 8 bases between the two germline ends. This chain's CDR3 is CSARVGTGANVLTF. The CDR3 region has the DNA TGCAGTGCTAGAGTCGGTACGGGGGCCAACGTCCTGACTTTC.

This clonotype was seen a few times. The chain carries TRBV5-1 and TRBJ2-1; 9 bases agree with TRBD2. Germline V lookup: CDR1 SGHRS, CDR2 YFSETQ. The CDR3 runs 15 residues. Germline trimming cut 1 base from V and 5 bases from J; bases unmatched to any gene: 4. The CDR3 DNA reads as TGCGCCAGCAGCTTGCAGCGGGGGGCCAACAATGAGCAGTTCTTC. Amino acids: CASSLQRGANNEQFF.

In its sample, this clonotype was seen many times. Written as DNA, the CDR3 is TGTGCCAGCAGCTCCGTAGCGGGGTTTACCGAAGAGACCCAGTACTTC. It is translated as CASSSVAGFTEETQYF. The rearrangement uses TRBV11-2 and TRBJ2-5; 8 nucleotides line up with TRBD2. The CDR3 covers 16 residues. Germline lookup yields CDR1 SGHAT and CDR2 FQNNGV. The ends lost 4 bases at V and 3 bases at J; junction bases unmatched: 10.

This clonotype occurred a few times. The chain couples TRBV2 to TRBJ2-3; unclear D gene. This CDR3 region has 15 residues. CDR1 SNHLY and CDR2 FYNNEI come from the germline V gene. The V gene lost 4 bases and the J gene lost 4 bases, with 15 bases spanning the gap. The CDR3 bases are TGTGCCAGCAGTGGATCCGCCCGGCACCCAGATACGCAGTATTTT. This codes for CASSGSARHPDTQYF.

A word on this clonotype: Sequence at one end of the junction differs from germline and may be a read error. CDR3 sequence: CASNQAQDTQYF. The DNA of the CDR3 is TGTGCCAGCAACCAAGCTCAAGATACGCAGTATTTT. The chain is built from TRBV3-1 and TRBJ2-3; D is uncertain. The CDR3 has 12 residues. The germline gives CDR1 LGHDT, CDR2 YNNKEL (reference sequence).

This clonotype showed up just a few times. V and J are TRBV15 and TRBJ1-2; tentatively, D is TRBD1 (6 bases). V dropped 4 bases and J dropped 4 bases, with 13 bases sitting between them. This CDR3 region has 14 residues. Germline CDR1 LNHNV, CDR2 YYDKDF (reference sequence). This CDR3 is CATSTRQVLYGYTF. As DNA, the CDR3 is TGTGCCACCAGCACACGACAGGTACTCTATGGCTACACCTTC.